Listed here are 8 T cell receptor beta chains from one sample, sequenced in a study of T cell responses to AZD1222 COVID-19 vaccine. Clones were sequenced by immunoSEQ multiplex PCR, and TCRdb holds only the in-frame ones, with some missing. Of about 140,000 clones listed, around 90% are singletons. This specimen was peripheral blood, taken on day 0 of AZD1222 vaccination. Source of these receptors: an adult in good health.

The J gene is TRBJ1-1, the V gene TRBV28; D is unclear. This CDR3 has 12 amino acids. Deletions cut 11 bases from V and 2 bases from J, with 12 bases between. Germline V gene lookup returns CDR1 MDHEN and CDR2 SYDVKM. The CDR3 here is CAHSRGNTEAFF. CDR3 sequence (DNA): TGTGCCCACAGCCGGGGTAACACTGAAGCTTTCTTT. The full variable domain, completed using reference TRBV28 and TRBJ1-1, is DVKVTQSSRYLVKRTGEKVFLECVQDMDHENMFWYRQDPGLGLRLIYFSYDVKMKEKGDIPEGYSVSREKKERFSLILESASTNQTSMYLCAHSRGNTEAFFGQGTRLTVV.

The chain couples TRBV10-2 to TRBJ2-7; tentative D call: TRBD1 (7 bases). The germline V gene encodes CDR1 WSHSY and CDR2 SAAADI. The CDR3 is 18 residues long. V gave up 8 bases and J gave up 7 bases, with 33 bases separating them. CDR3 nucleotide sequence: TGCGCCAGCCGCCACGGGGGCGGACAGGCGTCAGTGGAGCGAGAGCAGTACTTC. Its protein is CASRHGGGQASVEREQYF.

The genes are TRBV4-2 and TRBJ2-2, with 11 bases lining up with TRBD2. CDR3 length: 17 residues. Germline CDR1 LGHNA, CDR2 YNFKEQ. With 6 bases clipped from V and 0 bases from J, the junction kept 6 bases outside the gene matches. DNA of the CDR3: TGTGCCAGCAGTCCTACGGGACTAGCGGCGAACACCGGGGAGCTGTTTTTT. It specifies CASSPTGLAANTGELFF.

Here the CDR3 DNA reads TGTGCCAGCAGTTTAACTAGCGGAGCCCCCTTCTACGAGCAGTACTTC. It specifies CASSLTSGAPFYEQYF. V and J are TRBV27 and TRBJ2-7, with 8 bases that match TRBD2. CDR1 is MNHEY, CDR2 SMNVEV, per germline (reference sequence). The trim removed 2 bases at V and 3 bases at J, leaving 9 bases unmatched. This CDR3 region has 16 residues.

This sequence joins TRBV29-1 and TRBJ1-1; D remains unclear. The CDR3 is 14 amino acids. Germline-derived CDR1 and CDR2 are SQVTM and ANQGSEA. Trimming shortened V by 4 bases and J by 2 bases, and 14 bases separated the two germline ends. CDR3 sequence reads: CSVVVNLGNTEAFF. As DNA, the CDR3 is TGCAGCGTTGTTGTTAATCTAGGCAACACTGAAGCTTTCTTT.

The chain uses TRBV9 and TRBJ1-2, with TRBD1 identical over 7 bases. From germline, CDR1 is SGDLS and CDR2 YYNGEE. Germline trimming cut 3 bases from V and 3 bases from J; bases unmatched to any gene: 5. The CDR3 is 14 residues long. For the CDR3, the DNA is TGTGCCAGCAGCGGACTCGGGACAGACTATGGCTACACCTTC. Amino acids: CASSGLGTDYGYTF.

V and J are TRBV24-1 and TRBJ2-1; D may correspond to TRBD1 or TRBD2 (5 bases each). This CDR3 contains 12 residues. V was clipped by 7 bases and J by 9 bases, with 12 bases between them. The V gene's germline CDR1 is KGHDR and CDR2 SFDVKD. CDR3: CATSLGTAEQFF. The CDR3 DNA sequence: TGTGCCACCAGCTTGGGGACGGCTGAGCAGTTCTTC.

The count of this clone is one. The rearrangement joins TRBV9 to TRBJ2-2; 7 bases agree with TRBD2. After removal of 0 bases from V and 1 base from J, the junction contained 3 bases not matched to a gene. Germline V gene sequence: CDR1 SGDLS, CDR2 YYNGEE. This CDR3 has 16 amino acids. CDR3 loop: CASSVAREGNTGELFF. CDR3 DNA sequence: TGTGCCAGCAGCGTAGCCAGGGAGGGGAACACCGGGGAGCTGTTTTTT. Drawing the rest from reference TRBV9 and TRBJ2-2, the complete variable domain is DSGVTQTPKHLITATGQRVTLRCSPRSGDLSVYWYQQSLDQGLQFLIQYYNGEERAKGNILERFSAQQFPDLHSELNLSSLELGDSALYFCASSVAREGNTGELFFGEGSRLTVL.